The rows below give T cell receptor beta chains drawn from one sample of a study of radiation and T cells in renal cell carcinoma. TCRdb's copy holds only in-frame clones and misses some; the assay was immunoSEQ multiplex PCR. The repertoire holds about 130,000 clones, with roughly 90% as singletons. The source material was blood, sampled from a patient whose treatment included radiotherapy and nephrectomy. These receptors all come from a woman aged 45 to 65 with renal cell carcinoma. CDR3s include the opening cysteine and the closing phenylalanine or tryptophan. A D gene is named only where the DNA matches it firmly. The listing skips clone size in some rows; elsewhere it reads once, few, many or a size class.

V: TRBV5-5; D: -; J: TRBJ1-1; size: -; CDR3: CASSSDYLARGNTEAFF; DNA: TGTGCCAGCAGTTCAGATTACCTCGCCAGGGGGAACACTGAAGCTTTCTTT
V: TRBV7-2; D: -; J: TRBJ1-2; size: -; CDR3: CASSLQGGNYGYTF; DNA: TGTGCCAGCAGCTTACAGGGTGGCAACTATGGCTACACCTTC
V: TRBV6-1; D: -; J: TRBJ2-7; size: -; CDR3: CASPSWDPPYEQYF; DNA: TGTGCCAGCCCATCCTGGGACCCCCCCTACGAGCAGTACTTC
V: TRBV6-6; D: TRBD1; J: TRBJ1-1; size: few; CDR3: CASSRGDRVTEAFF; DNA: TGTGCCAGCAGTCGGGGGGACAGGGTCACTGAAGCTTTCTTT
V: TRBV7-2; D: TRBD1; J: TRBJ1-1; size: -; CDR3: CASSYDGGGRSEAFF; DNA: TGTGCCAGCAGCTACGATGGAGGGGGCAGGTCTGAAGCTTTCTTT
V: TRBV10-3; D: -; J: TRBJ2-3; size: -; CDR3: CAISSSGLPTDTQYF; DNA: TGTGCCATCAGCTCTTCGGGCCTCCCCACAGATACGCAGTATTTT
V: TRBV19; D: TRBD1; J: TRBJ2-1; size: -; CDR3: CASSERTGAYNEQFF; DNA: TGTGCCAGTAGTGAAAGGACAGGGGCCTACAATGAGCAGTTCTTC
V: TRBV19; D: -; J: TRBJ1-2; size: -; CDR3: CASSLRGSVYGYTF; DNA: TGTGCCAGTAGTCTCCGGGGGTCCGTATATGGCTACACCTTC
V: TRBV18; D: -; J: TRBJ2-6; size: -; CDR3: CASKGTTGANVLTF; DNA: TGTGCCAGTAAGGGTACGACAGGGGCCAACGTCCTGACTTTC
V: TRBV19; D: TRBD2; J: TRBJ2-1; size: -; CDR3: CASSIAAGATVEQFF; DNA: TGTGCCAGTAGTATAGCAGCGGGGGCTACGGTTGAGCAGTTCTTC
V: TRBV30; D: -; J: TRBJ1-5; size: few; CDR3: CAWRAGGSNQPQHF; DNA: TGTGCCTGGAGGGCCGGGGGAAGCAATCAGCCCCAGCATTTT
V: TRBV6-5; D: -; J: TRBJ2-7; size: once; CDR3: CASSVSSYEQYF; DNA: TGTGCCAGCAGTGTCTCTTCCTACGAGCAGTACTTC
V: TRBV2; D: TRBD1; J: TRBJ2-3; size: -; CDR3: CASRGDRGYTQYF; DNA: TGTGCCAGCAGGGGGGACAGGGGCTATACGCAGTATTTT
V: TRBV9; D: -; J: TRBJ2-7; size: -; CDR3: CASSVDGSYEQYF; DNA: TGTGCCAGCAGCGTCGACGGCTCCTACGAGCAGTACTTC
V: TRBV19; D: TRBD1; J: TRBJ1-2; size: -; CDR3: CASSITGAPGYTF; DNA: TGTGCCAGTAGTATAACAGGGGCGCCTGGCTACACCTTC
V: TRBV5-5; D: -; J: TRBJ1-2; size: -; CDR3: CASSLGDSLLYGYTF; DNA: TGTGCCAGCAGCTTGGGTGATTCTCTATTGTATGGCTACACCTTC
V: TRBV7-6; D: TRBD1; J: TRBJ1-6; size: -; CDR3: CASSSGQWVGSPLHF; DNA: TGTGCCAGCAGCTCGGGACAGTGGGTAGGGTCACCCCTCCACTTT
V: TRBV6-1; D: -; J: TRBJ1-2; size: -; CDR3: CASSERFGLRGYTF; DNA: TGTGCCAGCAGTGAACGATTCGGGTTGCGGGGCTACACCTTC
V: TRBV29-1; D: -; J: TRBJ2-1; size: -; CDR3: CSVVEGANPYNEQFF; DNA: TGCAGCGTTGTGGAGGGGGCTAACCCCTACAATGAGCAGTTCTTC
V: TRBV2; D: -; J: TRBJ1-6; size: -; CDR3: CASSELIQGSSPLHF; DNA: TGTGCCAGCAGTGAATTAATCCAGGGTAGTTCACCCCTCCACTTT
V: TRBV14; D: -; J: TRBJ2-4; size: -; CDR3: CASSHRGAKNIQYF; DNA: TGTGCCAGCAGCCATAGGGGAGCCAAAAACATTCAGTACTTC
V: TRBV6-5; D: -; J: TRBJ2-7; size: once; CDR3: CASSSTGTTYEQYF; DNA: TGTGCCAGCAGTTCGACGGGCACGACCTACGAGCAGTACTTC
V: TRBV10-1; D: -; J: TRBJ2-7; size: once; CDR3: CASTSRADSSYEQYF; DNA: TGCGCCAGCACCTCAAGGGCAGATAGTTCCTACGAGCAGTACTTC
V: TRBV5-6; D: -; J: TRBJ2-4; size: -; CDR3: CASSWMVQPVAKNIQYF; DNA: TGTGCCAGCAGCTGGATGGTACAGCCGGTAGCCAAAAACATTCAGTACTTC
V: TRBV30; D: -; J: TRBJ2-6; size: -; CDR3: CAWSVGGANVLTF; DNA: TGTGCCTGGAGTGTCGGCGGGGCCAACGTCCTGACTTTC
V: TRBV2; D: -; J: TRBJ2-5; size: -; CDR3: CASSVSETQYF; DNA: TGTGCCAGCAGTGTATCTGAGACCCAGTACTTC
V: TRBV5-1; D: TRBD1; J: TRBJ1-4; size: -; CDR3: CASSPEGARNEKLFF; DNA: TGCGCCAGCAGCCCGGAGGGGGCCCGTAATGAAAAACTGTTTTTT
V: TRBV7-9; D: TRBD1; J: TRBJ1-3; size: -; CDR3: CASSLGQYYSGNTIYF; DNA: TGTGCCAGCAGCCTGGGACAGTACTACTCTGGAAACACCATATATTTT
V: TRBV5-1; D: TRBD1; J: TRBJ1-1; size: -; CDR3: CASSTRTGTAEAFF; DNA: TGCGCCAGCAGCACTCGGACAGGGACGGCTGAAGCTTTCTTT
V: TRBV11-3; D: -; J: TRBJ1-1; size: -; CDR3: CASSLDGTNTEAFF; DNA: TGTGCCAGCAGCTTGGACGGGACGAACACTGAAGCTTTCTTT
V: TRBV6-6; D: -; J: TRBJ1-5; size: -; CDR3: CASIQGSSLQPQHF; DNA: TGTGCCAGTATACAGGGTTCCTCTCTACAGCCCCAGCATTTT
V: TRBV6-5; D: TRBD2; J: TRBJ2-5; size: -; CDR3: CASSYGAGVGTQYF; DNA: TGTGCCAGCAGTTACGGAGCGGGGGTGGGGACCCAGTACTTC
V: TRBV7-9; D: TRBD1; J: TRBJ1-5; size: -; CDR3: CASSRGQGQEPQHF; DNA: TGTGCCAGCAGCCGAGGACAGGGTCAAGAGCCCCAGCATTTT
V: TRBV7-2; D: -; J: TRBJ2-3; size: -; CDR3: CASSPSYLDTQYF; DNA: TGTGCCAGCAGCCCCTCCTACCTAGATACGCAGTATTTT
V: TRBV19; D: -; J: TRBJ1-1; size: -; CDR3: CASGRRNTEAFF; DNA: TGTGCCAGTGGCAGGAGGAACACTGAAGCTTTCTTT
V: TRBV9; D: TRBD2; J: TRBJ2-5; size: -; CDR3: CASSVSLGLAGETQYF; DNA: TGTGCCAGCAGCGTTTCTCTGGGACTAGCGGGGGAGACCCAGTACTTC
V: TRBV29-1; D: -; J: TRBJ1-6; size: -; CDR3: CSVGVYNSPLHF; DNA: TGCAGCGTAGGGGTCTATAATTCACCCCTCCACTTT
V: TRBV10-3; D: -; J: TRBJ1-3; size: -; CDR3: CAISEGGAAGNTIYF; DNA: TGTGCCATCAGTGAGGGGGGAGCAGCGGGGAACACCATATATTTT
V: TRBV29-1; D: TRBD2; J: TRBJ2-1; size: -; CDR3: CSVDPGGANNEQFF; DNA: TGCAGCGTTGACCCCGGGGGGGCGAACAATGAGCAGTTCTTC
V: TRBV7-6; D: -; J: TRBJ2-1; size: once; CDR3: CASSLGRVNSYNEQFF; DNA: TGTGCCAGCAGCTTAGGACGGGTGAACTCCTACAATGAGCAGTTCTTC
V: TRBV7-9; D: -; J: TRBJ2-7; size: -; CDR3: CASSREVDEQYF; DNA: TGTGCCAGCAGCCGTGAGGTAGACGAGCAGTACTTC
V: TRBV5-1; D: -; J: TRBJ1-2; size: -; CDR3: CASSLNPTLGRGPGYTF; DNA: TGCGCCAGCAGCTTGAACCCCACGCTAGGTAGGGGACCTGGCTACACCTTC
V: TRBV19; D: -; J: TRBJ1-6; size: -; CDR3: CASSLGPSPLHF; DNA: TGTGCCAGTAGTCTGGGACCTTCACCCCTCCACTTT
V: TRBV30; D: -; J: TRBJ1-1; size: -; CDR3: CASSGGRVNTEAFF; DNA: TGTGCCTCCTCGGGAGGCAGGGTGAACACTGAAGCTTTCTTT
V: TRBV7-9; D: -; J: TRBJ2-7; size: few; CDR3: CASSGWAGAGYEQYF; DNA: TGTGCCAGCTCTGGGTGGGCCGGTGCGGGCTACGAGCAGTACTTC
V: TRBV18; D: -; J: TRBJ1-1; size: -; CDR3: CASSPQGSGTEAFF; DNA: TGTGCCAGCTCACCTCAGGGCTCCGGTACTGAAGCTTTCTTT
V: TRBV10-1; D: -; J: TRBJ2-7; size: -; CDR3: CASSDGTDRGEQYF; DNA: TGCGCCAGCAGTGATGGCACGGATAGGGGCGAGCAGTACTTC
V: TRBV19; D: -; J: TRBJ2-3; size: once; CDR3: CAGYRDSFSDTQYF; DNA: TGTGCCGGTTACCGGGACTCTTTTTCAGATACGCAGTATTTT
V: TRBV2; D: TRBD1; J: TRBJ2-1; size: -; CDR3: CASSLRGQVNEQFF; DNA: TGTGCCAGCAGCCTCAGGGGGCAGGTAAATGAGCAGTTCTTC
V: TRBV14; D: -; J: TRBJ1-4; size: -; CDR3: CAGSQDNQFNEKLFF; DNA: TGTGCCGGCAGCCAAGATAACCAGTTTAATGAAAAACTGTTTTTT
V: TRBV7-9; D: -; J: TRBJ1-4; size: -; CDR3: CASSNPGSTGNEKLFF; DNA: TGTGCCAGCAGCAACCCTGGAAGTACGGGTAATGAAAAACTGTTTTTT
V: TRBV9; D: -; J: TRBJ1-2; size: -; CDR3: CASSARGGLYGYTF; DNA: TGTGCCAGCAGCGCCCGGGGCGGACTCTATGGCTACACCTTC
V: TRBV6-5; D: -; J: TRBJ1-1; size: -; CDR3: CASSYIPRSDTEAFF; DNA: TGTGCCAGCAGTTATATTCCCCGATCGGACACTGAAGCTTTCTTT